This is a list of T cell receptor beta chains from one sample in a study of T-cell memory formation after mild COVID-19. TCRdb independently ran MiXCR on the 5' RACE reads; one entry per CDR3 protein. The table lists 450,000 or so distinct CDR3 sequences, around a quarter of them singletons. The sample was PBMCs or a T cell subset sorted from them (not recorded which). These receptors were collected from an adult woman who had mild COVID-19 (a few samples of this study predate the infection). Cell type and time point are not known. CDR3s include the opening cysteine and the closing phenylalanine or tryptophan. The order of the fields is V gene, clone size, CDR3 length, D gene, J gene, CDR3 DNA, CDR3 protein. The D gene is left open where the match is weak. The size of a clone is reported for some rows only, either as once, few or many, or as a class for expanded clones.

>TRBV9|few|13|TRBD2|TRBJ2-4
TGTGCCAGCAGCGTAAGCGGGAGCTACATTCAGTACTTC
CASSVSGSYIQYF
>TRBV12-3/TRBV12-4|-|15|-|TRBJ1-4
TGTGCCAGCAGTTTAGGGCAGGCCCTTAATGAAAAACTGTTTTTT
CASSLGQALNEKLFF
>TRBV20-1|-|14|-|TRBJ1-1
TGCAGTGCTAAGACGACCCCCTGGAACACTGAAGCTTTCTTT
CSAKTTPWNTEAFF
>TRBV7-9|-|15|-|TRBJ1-5
TGTGCCAGCAGCTTAGGTTCCAGCGGCAATCAGCCCCAGCATTTT
CASSLGSSGNQPQHF
>TRBV6-5|few|12|-|TRBJ1-2
TGTGCCAGCAGTTACAGGGGCTATGGCTACACCTTC
CASSYRGYGYTF
>TRBV20-1|few|15|-|TRBJ1-1
TGCAGTGCTCTTCCAGGGCGGGTTATGAACACTGAAGCTTTCTTT
CSALPGRVMNTEAFF
>TRBV7-8|-|19|TRBD2|TRBJ2-1
TGTGCCAGCAGCTCGACTAGCGGGGGGCCCTTTCCTTTCCCTGGTTACCAGTTCTTC
CASSSTSGGPFPFPGYQFF
>TRBV7-9|few|15|TRBD2|TRBJ2-1
TGTGCCAGCAGCTCGGGACTAGCGGCAGACAATGAGCAGTTCTTC
CASSSGLAADNEQFF
>TRBV18|-|15|-|TRBJ2-7
TGTGCCAGCTCACTGCCGGGTCCGAGCTCCTACGAGCAGTACTTC
CASSLPGPSSYEQYF
>TRBV5-1|-|17|TRBD2|TRBJ2-3
TGCGCCAGCAGCTTGGGGGTCACTAGCGGGAGCGGAGATACGCAGTATTTT
CASSLGVTSGSGDTQYF
>TRBV12-5|-|14|TRBD2|TRBJ2-1
TGTGCTAGTGGTAGGACTAGCGGGTCGGTCGAGCAGTTCTTC
CASGRTSGSVEQFF
>TRBV19|-|15|TRBD2|TRBJ2-1
TGTGCCAGTAGTCTCTTCCAGCGGGGTTACAATGAGCAGTTCTTC
CASSLFQRGYNEQFF
>TRBV4-3|-|11|-|TRBJ2-5
TGCGCCAGCAGCCAAGGAGGGACCCAGTACTTC
CASSQGGTQYF
>TRBV6-2/TRBV6-3|-|15|TRBD1|TRBJ2-7
TGTGCCAGCAGTCGACAGGGGTTAAGCTCCTACGAGCAGTACTTC
CASSRQGLSSYEQYF
>TRBV5-1|many|11|-|TRBJ2-5
TGTGCCAGCAGCTCCCAAGAGACCCAGTACTTC
CASSSQETQYF
>TRBV7-6|-|15|-|TRBJ2-1
TGTGCCAGCAGCTTAAGTGGGGTAATCTACAATGAGCAGTTCTTC
CASSLSGVIYNEQFF
>TRBV19|few|14|TRBD2|TRBJ2-7
TGTGCCAGTAGTATAGCTGGCGGGAGCTACGAGCAGTACTTC
CASSIAGGSYEQYF
>TRBV5-4|-|14|-|TRBJ2-5
TGTGCCAGCAGCTTGTCCACTGACGCTGAGACCCAGTACTTC
CASSLSTDAETQYF
>TRBV12-5|-|15|TRBD1|TRBJ2-2
TGTGCTAGTGGCCTAGGACAGGTGAACACCGGGGAGCTGTTTTTT
CASGLGQVNTGELFF
>TRBV30|few|12|-|TRBJ2-5
TGTGCCTGGGAAGGACAGACTACTACCCAGTACTTC
CAWEGQTTTQYF
>TRBV4-1|few|14|-|TRBJ2-7
TGCGCCAGCAGCCAAGTATCGGGTGCCTACGAGCAGTACTTC
CASSQVSGAYEQYF
>TRBV4-2|few|15|-|TRBJ2-7
TGTGCCAGCAGCCAAGAGGCATGGCTAGGCTACGAGCAGTACTTC
CASSQEAWLGYEQYF
>TRBV21-1|few|15|-|TRBJ2-7
TGTGCCAGCAGCATGTCGACTAGCGCAGCCTACGAGCAGTACTTC
CASSMSTSAAYEQYF
>TRBV27|few|14|-|TRBJ2-2
TGTGCCAGCAGCCCGGGATCGAACACCGGGGAGCTGTTTTTT
CASSPGSNTGELFF
>TRBV5-4|few|12|-|TRBJ2-7
TGTGCCAGCAGCTTACGCACGGGGGAGCAGTACTTC
CASSLRTGEQYF
>TRBV2|few|12|-|TRBJ1-4
TGTGCCAGCAGTCAGACGACAGGTGCTTCGTTTTTT
CASSQTTGASFF
>TRBV9|few|15|-|TRBJ1-2
TGTGCCAGCAGCGTAGCCCAGGGACGATGGGATGGCTACACCTTC
CASSVAQGRWDGYTF
>TRBV7-2|few|24|TRBD2|TRBJ2-3
TGTGCCAGCAGCTCGGGCCCTTATCAGGGCCGTTATGGGACTAGCGGACCTAACACAGATACGCAGTATTTT
CASSSGPYQGRYGTSGPNTDTQYF
>TRBV12-3/TRBV12-4|few|11|-|TRBJ1-2
TGTGCCAGCAGTCCTTTAGATCTCTACACCTTC
CASSPLDLYTF